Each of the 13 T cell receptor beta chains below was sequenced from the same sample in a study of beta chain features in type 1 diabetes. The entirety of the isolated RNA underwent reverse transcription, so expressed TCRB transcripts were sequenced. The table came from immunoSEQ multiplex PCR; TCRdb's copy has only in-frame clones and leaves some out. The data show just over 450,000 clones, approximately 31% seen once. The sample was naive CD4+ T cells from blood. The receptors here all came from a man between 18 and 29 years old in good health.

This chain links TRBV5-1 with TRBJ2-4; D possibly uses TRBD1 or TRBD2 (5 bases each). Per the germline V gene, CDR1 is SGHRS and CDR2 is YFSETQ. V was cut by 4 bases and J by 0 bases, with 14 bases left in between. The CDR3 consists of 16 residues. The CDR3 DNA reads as TGCGCCAGCAGCACTTGGGACGGGTTAGCCAAAAACATTCAGTACTTC. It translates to CASSTWDGLAKNIQYF.

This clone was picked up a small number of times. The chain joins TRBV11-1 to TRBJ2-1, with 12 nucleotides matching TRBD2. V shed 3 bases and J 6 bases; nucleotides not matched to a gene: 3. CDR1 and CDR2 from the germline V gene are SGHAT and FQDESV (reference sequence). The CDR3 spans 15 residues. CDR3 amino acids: CASSLTSGRVNEQFF. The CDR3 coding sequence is TGTGCCAGCAGCTTGACTAGCGGGAGAGTCAATGAGCAGTTCTTC. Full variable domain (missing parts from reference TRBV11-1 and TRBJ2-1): EAEVAQSPRYKITEKSQAVAFWCDPISGHATLYWYRQILGQGPELLVQFQDESVVDDSQLPKDRFSAERLKGVDSTLKIQPAELGDSAMYLCASSLTSGRVNEQFFGPGTRLTVL.

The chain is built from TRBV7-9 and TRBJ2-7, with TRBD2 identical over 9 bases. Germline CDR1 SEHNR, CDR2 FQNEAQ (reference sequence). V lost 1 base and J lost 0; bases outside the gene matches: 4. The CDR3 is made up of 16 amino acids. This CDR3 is CASSLESGRTSYEQYF. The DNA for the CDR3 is TGTGCCAGCAGCTTAGAGAGCGGGAGGACCTCCTACGAGCAGTACTTC.

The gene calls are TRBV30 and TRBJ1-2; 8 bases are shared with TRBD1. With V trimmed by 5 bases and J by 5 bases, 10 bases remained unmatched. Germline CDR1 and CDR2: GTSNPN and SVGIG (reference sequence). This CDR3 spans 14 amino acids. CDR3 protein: CAWDRGPSSYGYTF. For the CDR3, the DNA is TGTGCCTGGGACAGGGGCCCAAGTAGTTATGGCTACACCTTC.

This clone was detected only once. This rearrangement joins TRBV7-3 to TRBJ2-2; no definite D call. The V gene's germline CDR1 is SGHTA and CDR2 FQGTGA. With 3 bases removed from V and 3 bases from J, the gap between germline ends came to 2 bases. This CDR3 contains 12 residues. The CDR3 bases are TGTGCCAGCAGCTTTCACACCGGGGAGCTGTTTTTT. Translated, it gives CASSFHTGELFF.

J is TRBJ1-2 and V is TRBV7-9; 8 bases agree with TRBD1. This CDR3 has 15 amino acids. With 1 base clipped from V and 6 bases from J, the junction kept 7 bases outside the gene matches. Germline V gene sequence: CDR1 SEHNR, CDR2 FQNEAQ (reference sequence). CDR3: CASSLEGGQGHGYTF. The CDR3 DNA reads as TGTGCCAGCAGCTTAGAGGGAGGACAGGGCCATGGCTACACCTTC. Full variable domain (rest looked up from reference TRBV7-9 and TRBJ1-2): DTGVSQNPRHKITKRGQNVTFRCDPISEHNRLYWYRQTLGQGPEFLTYFQNEAQLEKSRLLSDRFSAERPKGSFSTLEIQRTEQGDSAMYLCASSLEGGQGHGYTFGSGTRLTVV.

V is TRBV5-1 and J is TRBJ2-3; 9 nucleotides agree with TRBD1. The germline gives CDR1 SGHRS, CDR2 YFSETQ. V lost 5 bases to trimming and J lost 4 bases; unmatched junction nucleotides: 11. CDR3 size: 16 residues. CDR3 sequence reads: CASSFSGTGFSDTQYF. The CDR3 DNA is TGCGCCAGCAGTTTCTCCGGGACAGGGTTTTCAGATACGCAGTATTTT.

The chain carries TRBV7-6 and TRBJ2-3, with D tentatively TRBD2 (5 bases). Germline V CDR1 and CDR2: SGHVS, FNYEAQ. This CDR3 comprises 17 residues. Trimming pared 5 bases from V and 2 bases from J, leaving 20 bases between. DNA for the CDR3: TGTGCCAGCAGCCTCCATTTAGCTTCCCGGGACACAGATACGCAGTATTTT. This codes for CASSLHLASRDTDTQYF.

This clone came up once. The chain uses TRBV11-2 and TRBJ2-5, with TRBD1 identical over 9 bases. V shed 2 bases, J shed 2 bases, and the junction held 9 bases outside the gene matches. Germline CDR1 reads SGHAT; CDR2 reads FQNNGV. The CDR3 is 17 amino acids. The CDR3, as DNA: TGTGCCAGCAGCTTATCGCCGGGACAGGGACGGCAAGAGACCCAGTACTTC. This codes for CASSLSPGQGRQETQYF.

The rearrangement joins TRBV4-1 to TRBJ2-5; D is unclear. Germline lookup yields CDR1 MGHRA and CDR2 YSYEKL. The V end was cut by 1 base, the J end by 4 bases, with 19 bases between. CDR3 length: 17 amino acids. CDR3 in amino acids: CASSQGRVSVVPETQYF. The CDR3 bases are TGCGCCAGCAGCCAAGGAAGGGTTTCAGTCGTGCCAGAGACCCAGTACTTC.

The CDR3, as DNA: TGTGCCAGCAGCGTCGAACCTACGATTAGCTCCGAGCAGTACTTC. This translates into CASSVEPTISSEQYF. The chain links TRBV9 to TRBJ2-7; no reliable D call. The CDR3 length is 15 residues. V was cut by 2 bases and J by 6 bases, with 18 bases left in between. Looked up from germline, CDR1 is SGDLS and CDR2 is YYNGEE.

In DNA, the CDR3 is TGTGCCTCCCAAGGACAGAACCAAGAGACCCAGTACTTC. Translation gives CASQGQNQETQYF. The chain employs TRBV15 and TRBJ2-5; D perhaps matches TRBD1 (6 bases). With 11 bases removed from V and 0 bases from J, the gap between germline ends came to 13 bases. Germline CDR1 reads LNHNV; CDR2 reads YYDKDF (reference sequence). The length of the CDR3 is 13 residues.

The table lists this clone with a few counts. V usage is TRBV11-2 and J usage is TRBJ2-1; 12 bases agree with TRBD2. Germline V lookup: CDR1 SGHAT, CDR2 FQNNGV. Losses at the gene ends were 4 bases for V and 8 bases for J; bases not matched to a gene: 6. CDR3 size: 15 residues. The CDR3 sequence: CASSSGLAGVYEQFF. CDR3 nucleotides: TGTGCCAGCAGCTCGGGACTAGCGGGCGTGTATGAGCAGTTCTTC.